This T cell receptor (beta chain) was observed in a study of OX40 agonist ivuxolimab in advanced cancers. Whole-study findings and limits: Which antigen the expanded peripheral T cells recognized is unknown. More expanded clones were seen, on average, in CD8+ T cells than in CD4+. Among the lowest levels of clonal expansion were found in partial responders at 0.1-3.0 mg/kg.

V was cut by 8 bases and J by 4 bases, with 16 bases left in between. This CDR3 contains 14 residues. The germline V gene has CDR1 SGHAT and CDR2 FQDESV (reference sequence). If patients had autoimmune disease history or systemic immunosuppression, they were excluded. In the case of this clone: Its antigen is currently unknown.

The repertoire was sequenced with immunoSEQ multiplex PCR; TCRdb's copy has only in-frame clones and lacks some. The sample carries some 79,000 clones, 88% recorded once. The source was CD4+ or CD8+ T cells sorted from blood, collected in a trial of the OX40 agonist ivuxolimab. This receptor was taken from an adult with an advanced solid tumor such as melanoma, head and neck, liver or kidney cancer. The chain has TRBV11-1 and TRBJ2-3, with D perhaps assigned TRBD1 or TRBD2 (6 bases each). CDR3 in amino acids: CASSSNGGPDTQYF. The CDR3 coding sequence is TGTGCCAGCTCCTCGAATGGGGGGCCAGATACGCAGTATTTT.